This T cell receptor beta chain came from a study of blood T cell repertoires in COVID-19. The wider study: Sites across the United States, Italy and Spain contributed samples from acute and convalescent COVID-19.

The ends lost 7 bases at V and 8 bases at J; junction bases unmatched: 10. Germline V gives CDR1 MDHEN, CDR2 SYDVKM. This CDR3 is 14 amino acids long. Clones were sequenced by immunoSEQ multiplex PCR, and TCRdb holds only the in-frame ones, with some missing. Of just under 100,000 clones listed, roughly 84% are singletons. The chain links TRBV28 to TRBJ1-4, with 7 bases that match TRBD1. Sequenced: peripheral blood. This TCR came from a woman aged 55-69 years in a cohort sampled during active or convalescent COVID-19. This CDR3 is CASNMLGTAEKLFF. The CDR3 DNA is TGTGCCAGCAATATGCTGGGGACAGCAGAAAAACTGTTTTTT. The full variable domain, rest sourced from reference TRBV28 and TRBJ1-4, is DVKVTQSSRYLVKRTGEKVFLECVQDMDHENMFWYRQDPGLGLRLIYFSYDVKMKEKGDIPEGYSVSREKKERFSLILESASTNQTSMYLCASNMLGTAEKLFFGSGTQLSVL.